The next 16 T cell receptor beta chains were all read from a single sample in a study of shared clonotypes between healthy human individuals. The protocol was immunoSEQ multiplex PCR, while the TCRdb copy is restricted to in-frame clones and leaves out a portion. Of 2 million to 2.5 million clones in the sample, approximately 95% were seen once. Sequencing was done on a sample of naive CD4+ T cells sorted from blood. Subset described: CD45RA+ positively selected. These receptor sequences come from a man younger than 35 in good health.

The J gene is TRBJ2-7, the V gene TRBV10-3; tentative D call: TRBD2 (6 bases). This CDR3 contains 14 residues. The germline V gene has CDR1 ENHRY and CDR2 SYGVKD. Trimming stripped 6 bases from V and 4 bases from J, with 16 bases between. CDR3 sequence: CAIRGTDLSYEQYF. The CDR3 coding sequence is TGTGCCATCAGGGGGACTGACCTTTCATACGAGCAGTACTTC.

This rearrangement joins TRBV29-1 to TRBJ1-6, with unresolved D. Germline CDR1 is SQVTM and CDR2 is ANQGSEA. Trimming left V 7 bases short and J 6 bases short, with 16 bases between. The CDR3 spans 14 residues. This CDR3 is CSGTGAQFNSPLHF. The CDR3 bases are TGCAGCGGTACGGGAGCCCAATTTAATTCACCCCTCCACTTT.

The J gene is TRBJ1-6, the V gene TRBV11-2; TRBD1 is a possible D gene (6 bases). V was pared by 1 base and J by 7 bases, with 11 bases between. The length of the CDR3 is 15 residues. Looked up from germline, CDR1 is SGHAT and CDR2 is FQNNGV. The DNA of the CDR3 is TGTGCCAGCAGCTTAGCAGCGGGGGCAAATTCACCCCTCCACTTT. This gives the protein CASSLAAGANSPLHF.

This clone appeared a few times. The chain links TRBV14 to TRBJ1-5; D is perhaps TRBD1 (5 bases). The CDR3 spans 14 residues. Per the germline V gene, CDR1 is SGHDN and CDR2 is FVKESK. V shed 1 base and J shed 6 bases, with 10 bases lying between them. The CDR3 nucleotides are TGTGCCAGCAGCCAAGTACAGGAAGGTCAGCCCCAGCATTTT. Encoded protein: CASSQVQEGQPQHF. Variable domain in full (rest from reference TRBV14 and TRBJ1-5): EAGVTQFPSHSVIEKGQTVTLRCDPISGHDNLYWYRRVMGKEIKFLLHFVKESKQDESGMPNNRFLAERTGGTYSTLKVQPAELEDSGVYFCASSQVQEGQPQHFGDGTRLSIL.

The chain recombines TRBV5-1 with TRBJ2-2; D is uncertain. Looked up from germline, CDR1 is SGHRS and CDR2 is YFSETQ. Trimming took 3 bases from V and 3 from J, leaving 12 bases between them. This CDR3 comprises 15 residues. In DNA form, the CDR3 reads TGCGCCAGCAGCTCGGGTGATCGGGACACCGGGGAGCTGTTTTTT. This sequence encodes CASSSGDRDTGELFF.

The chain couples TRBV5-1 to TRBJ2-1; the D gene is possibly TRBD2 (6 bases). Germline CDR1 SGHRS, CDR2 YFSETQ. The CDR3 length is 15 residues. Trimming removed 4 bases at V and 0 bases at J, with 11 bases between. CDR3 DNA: TGCGCCAGCAGCACCGAGGGAGGCTCCTACAATGAGCAGTTCTTC. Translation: CASSTEGGSYNEQFF. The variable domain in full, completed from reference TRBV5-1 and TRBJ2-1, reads KAGVTQTPRYLIKTRGQQVTLSCSPISGHRSVSWYQQTPGQGLQFLFEYFSETQRNKGNFPGRFSGRQFSNSRSEMNVSTLELGDSALYLCASSTEGGSYNEQFFGPGTRLTVL.

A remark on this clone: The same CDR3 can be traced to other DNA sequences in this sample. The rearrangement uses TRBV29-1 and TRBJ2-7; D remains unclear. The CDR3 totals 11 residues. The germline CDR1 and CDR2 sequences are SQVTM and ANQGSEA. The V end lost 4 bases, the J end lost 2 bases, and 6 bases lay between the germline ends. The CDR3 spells CSVGGPYEQYF. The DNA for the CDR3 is TGCAGCGTTGGAGGACCCTACGAGCAGTACTTC.

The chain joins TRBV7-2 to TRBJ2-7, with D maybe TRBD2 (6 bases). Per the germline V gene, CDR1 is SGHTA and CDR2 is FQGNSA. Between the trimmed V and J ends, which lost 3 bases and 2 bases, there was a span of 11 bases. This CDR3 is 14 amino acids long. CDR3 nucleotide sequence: TGTGCCAGCAGCTTTGCGGGGCCGACCTACGAGCAGTACTTC. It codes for CASSFAGPTYEQYF.

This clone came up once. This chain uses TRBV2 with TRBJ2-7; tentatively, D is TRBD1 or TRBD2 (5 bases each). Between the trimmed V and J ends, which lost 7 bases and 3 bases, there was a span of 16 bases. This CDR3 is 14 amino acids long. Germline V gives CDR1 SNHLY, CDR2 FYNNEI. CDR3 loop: CASTPGTAYYEQYF. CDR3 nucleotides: TGTGCCAGCACCCCAGGGACCGCTTACTACGAGCAGTACTTC.

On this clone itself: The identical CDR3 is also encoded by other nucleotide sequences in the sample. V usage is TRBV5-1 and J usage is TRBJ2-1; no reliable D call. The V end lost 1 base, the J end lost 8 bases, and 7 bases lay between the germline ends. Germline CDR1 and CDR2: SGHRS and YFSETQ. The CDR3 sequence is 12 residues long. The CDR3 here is CASSLTFDEQFF. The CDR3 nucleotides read TGCGCCAGCAGCTTGACCTTTGATGAGCAGTTCTTC. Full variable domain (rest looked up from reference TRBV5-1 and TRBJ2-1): KAGVTQTPRYLIKTRGQQVTLSCSPISGHRSVSWYQQTPGQGLQFLFEYFSETQRNKGNFPGRFSGRQFSNSRSEMNVSTLELGDSALYLCASSLTFDEQFFGPGTRLTVL.

The DNA for the CDR3 is TGTGCCAGCAGCGTTAGTAGTTCTGATGAAAAACTGTTTTTT. It translates to CASSVSSSDEKLFF. The genes are TRBV7-9 and TRBJ1-4; D gene uncertain. V was pared by 5 bases and J by 6 bases, with 13 bases between. Germline CDR1 and CDR2: SEHNR and FQNEAQ (reference sequence). The CDR3 covers 14 residues.

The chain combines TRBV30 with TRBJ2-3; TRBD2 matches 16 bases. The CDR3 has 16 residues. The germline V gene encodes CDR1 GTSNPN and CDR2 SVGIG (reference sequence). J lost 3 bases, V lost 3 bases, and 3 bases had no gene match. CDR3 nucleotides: TGTGCCTGGAGCGGGGGACTAGCGGGAGGGACAGATACGCAGTATTTT. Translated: CAWSGGLAGGTDTQYF.

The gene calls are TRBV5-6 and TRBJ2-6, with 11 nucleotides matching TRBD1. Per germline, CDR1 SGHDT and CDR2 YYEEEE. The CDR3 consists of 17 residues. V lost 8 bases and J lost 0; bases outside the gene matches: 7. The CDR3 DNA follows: TGTGCCAGTTATCTAGGGACAGGGGGCTCTGGGGCCAACGTCCTGACTTTC. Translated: CASYLGTGGSGANVLTF.

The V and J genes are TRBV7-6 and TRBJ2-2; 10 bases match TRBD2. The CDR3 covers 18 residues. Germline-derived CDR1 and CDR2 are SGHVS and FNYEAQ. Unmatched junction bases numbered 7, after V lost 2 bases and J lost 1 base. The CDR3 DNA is TGTGCCAGCAGCTTATGGGCTAGCGGGGGCGTGAACACCGGGGAGCTGTTTTTT. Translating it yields CASSLWASGGVNTGELFF.

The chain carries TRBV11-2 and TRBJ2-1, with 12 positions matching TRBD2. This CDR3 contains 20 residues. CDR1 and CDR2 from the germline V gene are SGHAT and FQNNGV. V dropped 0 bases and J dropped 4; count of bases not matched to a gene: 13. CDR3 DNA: TGTGCCAGCAGCTTAGAGTCCGGGGGAGGGACTAGCGGGTTATACAATGAGCAGTTCTTC. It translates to CASSLESGGGTSGLYNEQFF.

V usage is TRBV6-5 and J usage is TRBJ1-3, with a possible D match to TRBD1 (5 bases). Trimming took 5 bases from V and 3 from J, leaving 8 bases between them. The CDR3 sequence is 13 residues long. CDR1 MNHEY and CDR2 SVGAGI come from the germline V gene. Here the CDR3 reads CASSEGLGNTIYF. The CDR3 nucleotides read TGTGCCAGCAGTGAGGGGCTTGGAAACACCATATATTTT.